This T cell receptor (beta chain) was sequenced in a study of CD8+CD57+ T cells in acquired aplastic anemia. For CDR3 and TCR beta VDJ profiling, genomic DNA was the template used. TCRdb analysed the reads with MiXCR anew, one entry per CDR3 protein. The table records under 200,000 distinct CDR3 sequences, roughly 50% of them present only once. This CDR3 contains 14 residues. V was clipped by 4 bases and J by 4 bases, with 13 bases between them. The germline V gene encodes CDR1 SGHVS and CDR2 FQNEAQ. For sequencing, patients were chosen who had shown expansion of CD8+CD57+ cells by flow cytometry. The chain is built from TRBV7-8 and TRBJ2-5, with D perhaps assigned TRBD1 or TRBD2 (5 bases each). The clonotype comes from a human donor with aplastic anemia. The sequenced sample was sorted CD4+, CD8+, or CD8+CD57+ T cells (not recorded which) from PBMCs. The CDR3 region is CASSSRVRGETQYF. The CDR3 bases are TGTGCCAGCAGCTCCAGGGTGAGGGGAGAGACCCAGTACTTC.